This T cell receptor beta chain was identified in a study of technical replicates of blood from several donors. Repertoires were generated with immunoSEQ multiplex PCR, while TCRdb's copy carries only in-frame clones and drops some. The data contain 98,000 or so clones, approximately 94% of them singletons. With 5 bases removed from V and 1 base from J, the gap between germline ends came to 5 bases. The CDR3 covers 12 residues. CDR1 SQVTM and CDR2 ANQGSEA come from the germline V gene. The specimen was T cells isolated from PBMCs. The sequence was obtained from a human donor in good health. The chain combines TRBV29-1 with TRBJ2-2; no definite D call. In DNA, the CDR3 is TGCAGCGTTCTTGTGAACACCGGGGAGCTGTTTTTT. This translates into CSVLVNTGELFF.